This TCR beta chain appears in the sequencing data of a study of blood T cell repertoires in COVID-19. Study overall: Some COVID-19 samples were acute and others convalescent; all came from the United States, Italy and Spain.

This clone was seen only once. Original methodology: Reference gene primer amplification gave nucleated cell count estimates. Clones were sequenced by immunoSEQ multiplex PCR, and TCRdb holds only the in-frame ones, with some missing. The DNA was the basis for D and trimming; V, J and clone size are from that table. The data contain about 400,000 clones, about 90% of them seen just once; the ten biggest clones take up roughly 3%. Those who participated ranged in age from 18 to 89 years and resided in around 22 US areas. In Cohort 3, a recovered donor had either two negative PCRs, clearance, or symptom resolution. This CDR3 contains 12 residues. The germline CDR1 and CDR2 sequences are SQVTM and ANQGSEA. The junction had 2 bases not matched to a gene; V was cut back by 5 bases and J by 6 bases.

The chain has TRBV29-1 and TRBJ2-1; 9 nucleotides align to TRBD1. The receptor comes from a woman aged 25-40 years who had recovered from COVID-19. The sequenced sample was PBMCs or T cells enriched from blood (not recorded which). CDR3 DNA sequence: TGCAGCGTTCCGGGACAGGGCAATGAGCAGTTCTTC. It translates to CSVPGQGNEQFF.